One sample yielded the 22 T cell receptor beta chains listed below, sequenced in a study of response to subunit inactivated influenza vaccine. Each CDR3 protein is one row after TCRdb ran MiXCR on the RT-PCR reads. The sample lists over 400,000 distinct CDR3 sequences; approximately 13% were seen once. The input for sequencing was PBMCs from blood, taken roughly 47 days after vaccination. These receptors all come from a man aged 45-65 years who received an inactivated influenza vaccine.

This clonotype appeared once. CDR3 loop: CASSYPRGGTNTEAFF. In DNA, the CDR3 is TGTGCCAGCAGTTACCCGCGAGGGGGCACGAACACTGAAGCTTTCTTT. This rearrangement joins TRBV6-5 to TRBJ1-1; 7 bases are shared with TRBD1. CDR1 is MNHEY and CDR2 is SVGAGI in the germline V gene. The CDR3 extends over 16 amino acids. V was pared by 2 bases and J by 1 base, with 7 bases of the junction left unmatched.

The chain combines TRBV18 with TRBJ1-1; D is ambiguous. The CDR3 consists of 16 residues. Trimming cost V 3 bases and J 0 bases, with 14 bases left between them. Germline CDR1 is KGHSH and CDR2 is LQKENI. The CDR3: CASSPKQQTMNTEAFF. In DNA, the CDR3 is TGTGCCAGCTCACCGAAACAACAGACCATGAACACTGAAGCTTTCTTT.

This clonotype appeared many times. V is TRBV20-1 and J is TRBJ2-1, with D unresolved. Trimming removed 8 bases from V and 0 bases from J, with 14 bases in between. CDR3 length: 14 residues. In germline, CDR1 is DFQATT, CDR2 SNEGSKA (reference sequence). The CDR3 is CSPSRSSSYNEQFF. The CDR3 nucleotides are TGCAGTCCCTCCCGTTCGAGCTCCTACAATGAGCAGTTCTTC.

This clonotype was seen many times. This chain links TRBV7-8 with TRBJ2-5; 8 positions agree with TRBD2. The CDR3 is 16 residues long. Germline V gene data show CDR1 as SGHVS and CDR2 as FQNEAQ. Trimming at V came to 1 base and at J to 1 base, leaving 5 bases not matched to a gene. CDR3: CASSLVGLALQETQYF. The CDR3 coding sequence is TGTGCCAGCAGCTTAGTAGGACTAGCACTCCAAGAGACCCAGTACTTC. The full variable domain, completed using reference TRBV7-8 and TRBJ2-5, is GAGVSQSPRYKVAKRGQDVALRCDPISGHVSLFWYQQALGQGPEFLTYFQNEAQLDKSGLPSDRFFAERPEGSVSTLKIQRTQQEDSAVYLCASSLVGLALQETQYFGPGTRLLVL.

There are a few counts of this clonotype. The rearrangement links TRBV10-3 to TRBJ1-2; D is unclear. The length of the CDR3 is 13 residues. V lost 5 bases and J 2 bases, leaving 9 bases between the germline ends. Germline V gives CDR1 ENHRY, CDR2 SYGVKD. CDR3 coding DNA: TGTGCCATCAGTCTGACACCAAACTATGGCTACACCTTC. Translated: CAISLTPNYGYTF.

The sample holds many counts of this clonotype. This sequence joins TRBV9 and TRBJ2-6, with D unclear. The CDR3 extends over 13 amino acids. The germline V gene has CDR1 SGDLS and CDR2 YYNGEE. V was clipped by 0 bases and J by 2 bases, with 0 bases between them. Written as DNA, the CDR3 is TGTGCCAGCAGCGTAGCTGGGGCCAACGTCCTGACTTTC. It translates to CASSVAGANVLTF.

The chain couples TRBV7-2 to TRBJ2-7; possibly TRBD1 for D (6 bases). The ends were cut back, 5 bases at V and 3 bases at J, with 11 bases in the middle. Germline CDR1 is SGHTA and CDR2 is FQGNSA. The CDR3 is 13 amino acids. CDR3 region: CASSATGFYEQYF. The CDR3 DNA reads TGTGCCAGCAGCGCGACAGGTTTCTACGAGCAGTACTTC.

As regards this clonotype: At one boundary the junction diverges from the germline segment, which might be a read error. The chain joins TRBV20-1 to TRBJ2-2, with D possibly TRBD2 on 6 matching bases. Germline loops: CDR1 DFQATT, CDR2 SNEGSKA (reference sequence). The CDR3 totals 14 residues. CDR3 residues: CRASEGGNTGELFF. CDR3 bases: TGCAGAGCTAGCGAGGGTGGGAATACCGGGGAGCTGTTTTTT.

Concerning this clonotype: The CDR3 carries no conserved terminal phenylalanine or tryptophan, so it likely arises from a read error. The rearrangement links TRBV29-1 to TRBJ2-1; no clear D. The CDR3 covers 10 residues. The ends were cut back, 4 bases at V and 7 bases at J, with 5 bases in the middle. The germline V gene has CDR1 SQVTM and CDR2 ANQGSEA. CDR3 loop: CSVVANEQFI. The CDR3 bases are TGCAGCGTTGTGGCTAATGAGCAGTTCATC.

The CDR3 reads CATSAVGLSTDTQYF. The DNA of the CDR3 is TGTGCCACCAGTGCGGTGGGGCTCAGCACAGATACGCAGTATTTT. This sequence joins TRBV24-1 and TRBJ2-3, with D possibly TRBD1 on 5 matching bases. Germline loops: CDR1 KGHDR, CDR2 SFDVKD. Trimming removed 5 bases at V and 0 bases at J, with 11 bases between. CDR3 length: 15 amino acids.

V is TRBV6-5 and J is TRBJ1-4; a weak D match, TRBD1 (6 bases). The germline V gene encodes CDR1 MNHEY and CDR2 SVGAGI. The CDR3 covers 15 residues. V lost 0 bases and J lost 4, with 9 bases in between. The CDR3 DNA follows: TGTGCCAGCAGTTACTCGGGACACGTTAATGAAAAACTGTTTTTT. Amino acid sequence: CASSYSGHVNEKLFF.

This clonotype has a handful of counts. The J gene is TRBJ2-1, the V gene TRBV11-3; a weak D match, TRBD2 (6 bases). Germline CDR1 and CDR2: SGHNT and YENEEA. The ends were cut back, 2 bases at V and 5 bases at J, with 13 bases in the middle. The CDR3 consists of 15 residues. DNA of the CDR3: TGTGCCAGCAGCTTATGGGGGGATAGGGACAATGAGCAGTTCTTC. It is translated as CASSLWGDRDNEQFF. The complete variable domain, with remaining parts taken from reference TRBV11-3 and TRBJ2-1, reads EAGVVQSPRYKIIEKKQPVAFWCNPISGHNTLYWYLQNLGQGPELLIRYENEEAVDDSQLPKDRFSAERLKGVDSTLKIQPAELGDSAVYLCASSLWGDRDNEQFFGPGTRLTVL.

V and J are TRBV6-8 and TRBJ2-2; D may be TRBD2 (6 bases). V was clipped by 2 bases and J by 0 bases, with 10 bases between them. CDR1 and CDR2 (germline): MNHGY, SAAAGT. This CDR3 region has 16 residues. The CDR3: CASSYPGLPNTGELFF. As DNA, the CDR3 is TGTGCCAGCAGTTACCCGGGACTCCCGAACACCGGGGAGCTGTTTTTT.

The sample holds a few counts of this clonotype. The V and J genes are TRBV7-9 and TRBJ2-3, with 8 bases lining up with TRBD2. V lost 4 bases to trimming and J lost 5 bases; unmatched junction nucleotides: 8. Germline V gene sequence: CDR1 SEHNR, CDR2 FQNEAQ (reference sequence). The CDR3 runs to 15 residues. DNA of the CDR3: TGTGCCAGCAGCTCCCGTGGACTAGCTGTAGATACGCAGTATTTT. Translating it yields CASSSRGLAVDTQYF.

A few counts support this clonotype. The chain has TRBV12-3 or TRBV12-4 and TRBJ1-2; perhaps TRBD1 as D (5 bases). V was shortened by 6 bases and J by 6 bases, with 17 bases between the two germline ends. The CDR3 length is 14 residues. This chain's CDR3 is CASRGGSPSDGYTF. CDR3 DNA sequence: TGTGCCAGCAGGGGGGGTAGTCCAAGCGATGGCTACACCTTC.

This chain joins TRBV7-6 and TRBJ2-7, with D unclear. The CDR3 extends over 13 amino acids. The germline CDR1 and CDR2 sequences are SGHVS and FNYEAQ. V lost 0 bases to trimming and J lost 3 bases, with 6 bases between them. The CDR3 reads CASSLAEDYEQYF. The DNA for the CDR3 is TGTGCCAGCAGCTTAGCGGAAGACTACGAGCAGTACTTC.

The gene calls are TRBV7-9 and TRBJ1-1; D unclear. The CDR3 contains 13 residues. V was trimmed by 1 base and J by 4 bases, leaving 7 bases between them. CDR1 is SEHNR and CDR2 is FQNEAQ in the germline V gene (reference sequence). The CDR3 sequence is CASSLERFTEAFF. The CDR3 DNA is TGTGCCAGCAGCTTAGAGAGATTCACTGAAGCTTTCTTT.

J is TRBJ2-3 and V is TRBV9; TRBD2 matches 12 bases. In germline, CDR1 is SGDLS, CDR2 YYNGEE. The ends lost 2 bases at V and 5 bases at J; junction bases unmatched: 6. CDR3 length equals 16 residues. CDR3 region: CASSVSTSGGQDTQYF. In nucleotides, the CDR3 is TGTGCCAGCAGCGTTTCGACTAGCGGGGGACAAGATACGCAGTATTTT. The full variable domain, in which reference TRBV9 and TRBJ2-3 provide the parts outside the CDR3, is DSGVTQTPKHLITATGQRVTLRCSPRSGDLSVYWYQQSLDQGLQFLIQYYNGEERAKGNILERFSAQQFPDLHSELNLSSLELGDSALYFCASSVSTSGGQDTQYFGPGTRLTVL.

This clonotype was seen many times. This rearrangement joins TRBV7-9 to TRBJ2-1, with TRBD2 matching over 9 bases. Germline V lookup: CDR1 SEHNR, CDR2 FQNEAQ (reference sequence). Unmatched junction bases numbered 5, after V lost 3 bases and J lost 5 bases. CDR3 length: 15 amino acids. The CDR3, as DNA: TGTGCCAGCAGCTTGCCCCCTAGCGGGAACAATGAGCAGTTCTTC. It translates to CASSLPPSGNNEQFF.

This chain links TRBV6-2 or TRBV6-3 with TRBJ2-7; either TRBD1 or TRBD2 may supply D (5 bases each). Germline CDR1 and CDR2: MNHEY and SVGEGT. CDR3 size: 13 residues. The V end was cut by 6 bases, the J end by 6 bases, with 15 bases between. The CDR3 sequence is CASSRAGRGEQYF. CDR3 coding DNA: TGTGCCAGCAGCCGGGCAGGGAGAGGCGAGCAGTACTTC.

The CDR3 is CARGLAKETQYF. CDR3 in DNA: TGTGCCAGGGGACTAGCGAAAGAGACCCAGTACTTC. The genes are TRBV12-3 or TRBV12-4 and TRBJ2-5; the match to TRBD2 covers 10 bases. The CDR3 extends over 12 amino acids. V was clipped by 9 bases and J by 3 bases; unmatched bases: 1.

The chain employs TRBV11-1 and TRBJ2-3; D is uncertain. Trimming removed 0 bases from V and 1 base from J, with 14 bases in between. Germline values: CDR1 SGHAT, CDR2 FQDESV (reference sequence). The CDR3 extends over 17 amino acids. CDR3 DNA sequence: TGTGCCAGCAGCTTAGCGCCCGCCTTGGGTCGCACAGATACGCAGTATTTT. Amino acids: CASSLAPALGRTDTQYF.